This record looks at one TCR beta chain sequence and its context. Sequencing was performed with immunoSEQ multiplex PCR; in TCRdb, only in-frame clones are kept and a portion is missing. This sample has under 50,000 clones; 75% to 95% occur once, and the top ten carry approximately 6%. This specimen belongs to a study of blood T cell repertoires in COVID-19. Across the whole study: PBMCs, B-cell-depleted T cells, or T cells provided the cDNA or gDNA that made up the material.

Trimming took 4 bases from V and 4 from J, leaving 13 bases between them. The CDR3 runs to 15 residues. Per the germline V gene, CDR1 is SNHLY and CDR2 is FYNNEI. The receptor was derived from a man between 65 and 80 years old with active COVID-19. The chain employs TRBV2 and TRBJ2-2, with D hard to call. What was sequenced was peripheral blood. The CDR3 DNA reads as TGTGCCAGCAGTGGAATCGGCCAGGTCACCGGGGAGCTGTTTTTT. Translation: CASSGIGQVTGELFF.